The TCR beta chain under discussion was sequenced for a study of shared clonotypes between healthy human individuals. The protocol was immunoSEQ multiplex PCR, while the TCRdb copy is restricted to in-frame clones and leaves out a portion. This sample has about 380,000 clones; about 96% occur once, and the top ten carry less than 0.35%. For this clone: Its antigen remains unidentified.

The CDR3 is made up of 16 amino acids. J was trimmed by 9 bases and V by 7 bases; bases with no gene match: 18. Per germline, CDR1 MNHEY and CDR2 SMNVEV (reference sequence). Points from the study as a whole: Sampling covered blood only; tissue repertoires likely differ.

The V and J genes are TRBV27 and TRBJ2-1; 7 nucleotides align to TRBD2. Source material: memory CD8+ T cells sorted from blood. As for subset: CD45RO+ cells pooled with CCR7-negative TemRA cells. The sequence was obtained from a man aged 25-45 years in good health. This CDR3 is CASKETSPTLQPEQFF. In DNA, the CDR3 is TGTGCCAGCAAGGAGACTAGCCCCACCCTTCAGCCTGAGCAGTTCTTC.